This TCR beta chain is from a study of regulatory T cells in long-lasting Graves disease. Study-wide findings and caveats: Persistent Graves' patients showed a TCR diversity that was lower than that of newly diagnosed ones. Clonotypes that were public and shared totalled approximately 2,800 in persistent patients versus approximately 970 in new patients.

The sample's time point: newly diagnosed GD, antithyroid drugs for less than 3 months. The authors made the TCR library using RNA they extracted from PBMCs. American Thyroid Association guidelines were used to diagnose Graves' disease. This clonotype came up many times. Antigen: not known. Construction of the TCR beta libraries employed iRepertoire HTBI primers in conjunction with Arm-PCR of CDR3 regions. TCRdb independently ran MiXCR on the multiplex PCR reads; one entry per CDR3 protein. The sample holds some 600,000 distinct CDR3 sequences, about 16% seen once. CDR3 length equals 14 residues. V gave up 6 bases and J gave up 4 bases; unmatched junction bases: 7. These records were also assigned to another study, of T cells in Graves' hyperthyroidism and ophthalmopathy. This second study notes: Separating ophthalmopathy from stable hyperthyroidism was achieved by a 13 V-J model.

The source material was peripheral blood mononuclear cells (PBMCs), sampled at new diagnosis, from a patient treated with antithyroid drugs. The sequence derives from a man aged 18 to 35 with Graves disease. V and J are TRBV12-3 or TRBV12-4 and TRBJ2-3, with 7 nucleotides matching TRBD2. CDR3 residues: CASSTTSFSDTQYF. The CDR3 DNA reads as TGTGCCAGCAGCACGACTAGCTTCTCAGATACGCAGTATTTT.